One and the same sample provided the 25 T cell receptor beta chains below, sequenced in a study of blood T cell repertoires in COVID-19. Here immunoSEQ multiplex PCR was the method, and the copy in TCRdb shows in-frame clones only, minus some. This sample has some 150,000 clones; about 89% occur once, and the top ten carry about 0.55%. The material sequenced was peripheral blood. These TCRs come from a middle-aged man with acute or convalescent COVID-19.

This clone was detected a few times. CDR3 sequence (DNA): TGTGCCAGCAGTTTACTTTCAGGCGCGAACACCGGGGAGCTGTTTTTT. Encoded protein: CASSLLSGANTGELFF. The rearrangement links TRBV27 to TRBJ2-2; D not certain. Trimming left V 2 bases short and J 0 bases short, with 10 bases between. From germline, CDR1 is MNHEY and CDR2 SMNVEV (reference sequence). The CDR3 sequence is 16 residues long.

The V and J genes are TRBV5-1 and TRBJ1-3; D gene unclear. This CDR3 contains 15 residues. CDR1 and CDR2 from the germline V gene are SGHRS and YFSETQ. V was trimmed by 3 bases and J by 0 bases, leaving 10 bases between them. This CDR3 reads CASSSSQDSGNTIYF. DNA of the CDR3: TGCGCCAGCAGCTCCTCGCAGGACTCTGGAAACACCATATATTTT.

V and J are TRBV27 and TRBJ1-2, with 9 bases fitting TRBD1. In germline, CDR1 is MNHEY, CDR2 SMNVEV (reference sequence). V gave up 8 bases and J gave up 8 bases; unmatched junction bases: 9. CDR3 length equals 13 residues. The CDR3 DNA is TGTGCCAGCGCGCATACAGGGGGCGCCGGCTACACCTTC. Translation gives CASAHTGGAGYTF.

This clone has a single count. This CDR3 is CASSAPVMNTEAFF. For the CDR3, the DNA is TGTGCCAGTAGTGCCCCGGTCATGAACACTGAAGCTTTCTTT. The chain links TRBV19 to TRBJ1-1, with D hard to call. Germline CDR1 and CDR2: LNHDA and SQIVND (reference sequence). This CDR3 spans 14 amino acids. Trimming removed 5 bases at V and 0 bases at J, with 10 bases between. The whole variable domain, filled in from reference TRBV19 and TRBJ1-1, reads DGGITQSPKYLFRKEGQNVTLSCEQNLNHDAMYWYRQDPGQGLRLIYYSQIVNDFQKGDIAEGYSVSREKKESFPLTVTSAQKNPTAFYLCASSAPVMNTEAFFGQGTRLTVV.

This clone was seen a single time. This chain uses TRBV10-3 with TRBJ1-2, with 9 bases matching TRBD1. The CDR3 length is 16 residues. V was pared by 3 bases and J by 4 bases, with 9 bases of the junction left unmatched. CDR1 is ENHRY and CDR2 is SYGVKD in the germline V gene. Written as DNA, the CDR3 is TGTGCCATCAGTGATTGGACAGGGGTTGTCGGCTATGGCTACACCTTC. This sequence encodes CAISDWTGVVGYGYTF.

V and J are TRBV28 and TRBJ1-1; a weak D match, TRBD1 (5 bases). CDR1 MDHEN and CDR2 SYDVKM come from the germline V gene. This CDR3 spans 15 amino acids. Trimming removed 5 bases at V and 8 bases at J, with 21 bases between. The CDR3 DNA is TGTGCCAGCAGTCCTTCGACAGCGGGATACCCGGAAGCTTTCTTT. Translating gives CASSPSTAGYPEAFF.

J is TRBJ2-2 and V is TRBV9, with TRBD1 identical over 7 bases. The J segment lost 5 bases and the V segment lost 3 bases, leaving 7 bases of the junction unmatched. The CDR3 consists of 15 residues. From germline, CDR1 is SGDLS and CDR2 YYNGEE. CDR3 in amino acids: CASSEGTAITGELFF. CDR3 nucleotide sequence: TGTGCCAGCAGCGAGGGGACAGCCATTACCGGGGAGCTGTTTTTT.

The chain links TRBV10-3 to TRBJ2-3, with 10 positions matching TRBD2. CDR1 and CDR2 from the germline V gene are ENHRY and SYGVKD. V was pared by 4 bases and J by 2 bases, with 3 bases of the junction left unmatched. CDR3 length: 15 amino acids. CDR3 in DNA: TGTGCCATCAGTGCTAGCGGGAGTGTCACAGATACGCAGTATTTT. Amino acids: CAISASGSVTDTQYF.

CDR3 protein: CASSMGPDQPQHF. The CDR3 DNA is TGTGCCAGCAGCATGGGGCCCGATCAGCCCCAGCATTTT. V and J are TRBV11-2 and TRBJ1-5, with a weak D call TRBD1 (5 bases). V dropped 5 bases and J dropped 5 bases, with 10 bases sitting between them. This CDR3 spans 13 amino acids. Germline CDR1 is SGHAT and CDR2 is FQNNGV. Together with reference TRBV11-2 and TRBJ1-5, the CDR3 gives the full variable domain: EAGVAQSPRYKIIEKRQSVAFWCNPISGHATLYWYQQILGQGPKLLIQFQNNGVVDDSQLPKDRFSAERLKGVDSTLKIQPAKLEDSAVYLCASSMGPDQPQHFGDGTRLSIL.

The chain joins TRBV28 to TRBJ2-4, with a possible D match to TRBD1 (6 bases). Trimming shortened V by 5 bases and J by 6 bases, and 17 bases separated the two germline ends. The CDR3 has 15 amino acids. Germline loops: CDR1 MDHEN, CDR2 SYDVKM. This CDR3 is CASSPGGLRGNIQYF. As DNA, the CDR3 is TGTGCCAGCAGTCCCGGAGGTCTCAGGGGAAACATTCAGTACTTC.

This chain links TRBV5-8 with TRBJ1-6; no clear D. The CDR3 runs to 15 residues. V lost 3 bases, J lost 2 bases, and 9 bases lay in between. Germline V gene data show CDR1 as SGHTS and CDR2 as YDEGEE. The CDR3 DNA follows: TGTGCCAGCAGCTCCGGCGGGGCCTATAATTCACCCCTCCACTTT. Translating it yields CASSSGGAYNSPLHF.

This chain connects TRBV27 to TRBJ2-7; 10 nucleotides agree with TRBD2. Unmatched junction bases numbered 9, after V lost 3 bases and J lost 7 bases. The CDR3 sequence is 15 residues long. Germline V gene sequence: CDR1 MNHEY, CDR2 SMNVEV (reference sequence). The DNA of the CDR3 is TGTGCCAGCAGTTTGGTTCTAGCGGGAGTCGGGGAGCAGTACTTC. Protein product: CASSLVLAGVGEQYF.

The chain carries TRBV28 and TRBJ2-7; 7 nucleotides match TRBD1. V was pared by 6 bases and J by 5 bases, with 7 bases of the junction left unmatched. The CDR3 runs 13 residues. Germline V lookup: CDR1 MDHEN, CDR2 SYDVKM. CDR3 DNA sequence: TGTGCCAGCAGGAAGACAGGGTCCCACGAGCAGTACTTC. Residues: CASRKTGSHEQYF.

This clone occurred once. The chain couples TRBV28 to TRBJ1-2; D gene unclear. The V gene's germline CDR1 is MDHEN and CDR2 SYDVKM. This CDR3 has 10 residues. The ends were cut back, 4 bases at V and 7 bases at J, with 4 bases in the middle. In nucleotides, the CDR3 is TGTGCCAGCAGTTCGGTTGGCTACACCTTC. Its protein is CASSSVGYTF.

This chain links TRBV27 with TRBJ2-1; 11 bases match TRBD2. The V gene end was trimmed by 4 bases and the J gene end by 4 bases; junction bases not matched to a gene: 6. This CDR3 has 16 amino acids. Per germline, CDR1 MNHEY and CDR2 SMNVEV (reference sequence). CDR3 sequence: CASSSPLAGGYNEQFF. DNA of the CDR3: TGTGCCAGCAGTTCACCTCTAGCGGGAGGTTACAATGAGCAGTTCTTC.

This clone appeared once. The chain uses TRBV6-8 and TRBJ2-3; tentative D call: TRBD1 (6 bases). V lost 2 bases to trimming and J lost 4 bases, with 16 bases between them. Germline CDR1 is MNHGY and CDR2 is SAAAGT. The CDR3 extends over 16 amino acids. CDR3 region: CASSYPGDPCADTQYF. The CDR3 DNA follows: TGTGCCAGCAGTTACCCAGGGGACCCCTGCGCAGATACGCAGTATTTT.

This rearrangement joins TRBV7-8 to TRBJ1-2; possible D gene TRBD1, 5 bases. This CDR3 spans 13 amino acids. Trimming pared 5 bases from V and 7 bases from J, leaving 14 bases between. Germline CDR1 reads SGHVS; CDR2 reads FQNEAQ. The CDR3 DNA reads TGTGCCAGCAGCCCAACCGGAGGGGCTGGCTACACCTTC. Protein: CASSPTGGAGYTF. The variable domain in full, completed from reference TRBV7-8 and TRBJ1-2, reads GAGVSQSPRYKVAKRGQDVALRCDPISGHVSLFWYQQALGQGPEFLTYFQNEAQLDKSGLPSDRFFAERPEGSVSTLKIQRTQQEDSAVYLCASSPTGGAGYTFGSGTRLTVV.

The chain recombines TRBV5-8 with TRBJ2-7; the D gene is possibly TRBD2 (5 bases). CDR3 size: 15 residues. V was cut by 0 bases and J by 1 base, with 11 bases left in between. In germline, CDR1 is SGHTS, CDR2 YDEGEE. CDR3 protein: CASSLGEGRSYEQYF. CDR3 coding DNA: TGTGCCAGCAGCTTGGGTGAGGGTCGTTCCTACGAGCAGTACTTC.

Written as DNA, the CDR3 is TGTGCCAGCAGTTTTACCCTTCCAGACAGGGCTGGAAACACCATATATTTT. Protein: CASSFTLPDRAGNTIYF. The chain carries TRBV27 and TRBJ1-3; 7 positions agree with TRBD1. Trimming at V came to 3 bases and at J to 2 bases, leaving 10 bases not matched to a gene. CDR1 MNHEY and CDR2 SMNVEV come from the germline V gene (reference sequence). CDR3 length equals 17 residues.

This rearrangement joins TRBV6-5 to TRBJ2-1; 7 bases are shared with TRBD1. Germline trimming cut 6 bases from V and 6 bases from J; bases unmatched to any gene: 8. From germline, CDR1 is MNHEY and CDR2 SVGAGI. CDR3 size: 14 residues. The chain's CDR3 is CASRQTGIGNEQFF. CDR3 DNA sequence: TGTGCCAGCAGACAGACAGGGATTGGCAATGAGCAGTTCTTC.

The chain is built from TRBV5-1 and TRBJ2-1; TRBD2 is a possible D gene (6 bases). Trimming cost V 0 bases and J 6 bases, with 10 bases left between them. Germline-derived CDR1 and CDR2 are SGHRS and YFSETQ. The CDR3 length is 14 residues. CDR3 in DNA: TGCGCCAGCAGCTTGGGGGGACTCTCCAATGAGCAGTTCTTC. It translates to CASSLGGLSNEQFF. The entire variable domain, with the rest obtained from reference TRBV5-1 and TRBJ2-1, is as follows: KAGVTQTPRYLIKTRGQQVTLSCSPISGHRSVSWYQQTPGQGLQFLFEYFSETQRNKGNFPGRFSGRQFSNSRSEMNVSTLELGDSALYLCASSLGGLSNEQFFGPGTRLTVL.

The chain employs TRBV6-2 or TRBV6-3 and TRBJ2-5, with a tentative D call TRBD2 (5 bases). Looked up from germline, CDR1 is MNHEY and CDR2 is SVGEGT. CDR3 length: 16 amino acids. The V end was cut by 0 bases, the J end by 4 bases, with 15 bases between. CDR3 in DNA: TGTGCCAGCAGTTACTCGAACTTTGCGGGTCCAGAGACCCAGTACTTC. It codes for CASSYSNFAGPETQYF.

The chain has TRBV10-3 and TRBJ2-6; a weak D match, TRBD1 (6 bases). Germline V gives CDR1 ENHRY, CDR2 SYGVKD. CDR3 length: 18 amino acids. The V end lost 6 bases, the J end lost 0 bases, and 18 bases lay between the germline ends. The CDR3 nucleotides read TGTGCCATCAGCGGGAAATTTACAGGGAGCTCTGGGGCCAACGTCCTGACTTTC. This gives the protein CAISGKFTGSSGANVLTF.

The sample holds one count of this clone. V is TRBV28 and J is TRBJ1-5; no definite D call. V lost 6 bases to trimming and J lost 7 bases, with 10 bases between them. The V gene's germline CDR1 is MDHEN and CDR2 SYDVKM. The CDR3 is 12 amino acids. The DNA of the CDR3 is TGTGCCAGCAGGATTCTACGGCAGCCCCAGCATTTT. Its translation: CASRILRQPQHF. The full variable domain, in which reference TRBV28 and TRBJ1-5 provide the parts outside the CDR3, is DVKVTQSSRYLVKRTGEKVFLECVQDMDHENMFWYRQDPGLGLRLIYFSYDVKMKEKGDIPEGYSVSREKKERFSLILESASTNQTSMYLCASRILRQPQHFGDGTRLSIL.

The chain recombines TRBV10-3 with TRBJ2-5, with 11 nucleotides matching TRBD1. V dropped 8 bases and J dropped 2; count of bases not matched to a gene: 10. The CDR3 runs to 16 residues. Germline CDR1 is ENHRY and CDR2 is SYGVKD. For the CDR3, the DNA is TGTGCCATCGGGACAGGGGGATCGGGAGAACAAGAGACCCAGTACTTC. It yields the protein CAIGTGGSGEQETQYF.